The rows below give T cell receptor beta chains drawn from one sample of a study of CD8 T cells in ankylosing spondylitis. A single record per CDR3 protein comes from TCRdb applying MiXCR to the 5' RACE reads. The sample contains 150,000 to 200,000 distinct CDR3 sequences, 10% to 15% of which appear only once. The sample comprised blood, either unsorted or a sorted T cell fraction (not recorded which). The receptor set was obtained from a female donor with ankylosing spondylitis or in good health (not recorded which). Both conserved end residues are part of each CDR3. The order of the fields is V gene, clone size, D gene, J gene, CDR3 protein, CDR3 DNA. D genes are given only for firm matches. Size is omitted from some rows. Given values are once, few, many or a class for expanded clones.

v_call: TRBV5-1
clone_size: many
d_call: -
j_call: TRBJ2-7
cdr3_aa: CASSGTGSSYEQYF
cdr3_nt: TGCGCCAGCAGCGGAACAGGATCCTCCTACGAGCAGTACTTC

v_call: TRBV24-1
clone_size: -
d_call: -
j_call: TRBJ2-3
cdr3_aa: CATSVGQGETDTQYF
cdr3_nt: TGTGCCACCAGTGTGGGGCAGGGAGAGACAGATACGCAGTATTTT

v_call: TRBV20-1
clone_size: many
d_call: -
j_call: TRBJ2-2
cdr3_aa: CSASIMAQDTGELFF
cdr3_nt: TGCAGTGCTAGTATAATGGCACAGGACACCGGGGAGCTGTTTTTT

v_call: TRBV11-2
clone_size: many
d_call: TRBD2
j_call: TRBJ2-7
cdr3_aa: CASSPKRELSYEQYF
cdr3_nt: TGTGCCAGCAGCCCTAAGCGGGAGCTCTCCTACGAGCAGTACTTC

v_call: TRBV12-3/TRBV12-4
clone_size: -
d_call: -
j_call: TRBJ2-1
cdr3_aa: CASSFRGEQFF
cdr3_nt: TGTGCCAGCAGTTTTCGTGGTGAGCAGTTCTTC

v_call: TRBV18
clone_size: -
d_call: -
j_call: TRBJ1-3
cdr3_aa: CASSPWTGAGNTIYF
cdr3_nt: TGTGCCAGCTCACCGTGGACGGGTGCGGGAAACACCATATATTTT

v_call: TRBV19
clone_size: few
d_call: TRBD1
j_call: TRBJ1-1
cdr3_aa: CASTLGGTDLFF
cdr3_nt: TGTGCCAGTACCCTAGGGGGCACGGATCTTTTCTTT

v_call: TRBV12-3/TRBV12-4
clone_size: -
d_call: TRBD1
j_call: TRBJ1-6
cdr3_aa: CASSPTGTGDSPLHF
cdr3_nt: TGTGCCAGCAGTCCTACCGGGACAGGAGATTCACCCCTCCACTTT

v_call: TRBV28
clone_size: many
d_call: -
j_call: TRBJ1-4
cdr3_aa: CASSSRGFNEKLFF
cdr3_nt: TGTGCCAGCAGTTCGAGGGGATTTAATGAAAAACTGTTTTTT

v_call: TRBV6-2/TRBV6-3
clone_size: many
d_call: -
j_call: TRBJ1-3
cdr3_aa: CASSYGISGNTIYF
cdr3_nt: TGTGCCAGCAGTTACGGGATCTCTGGAAACACCATATATTTT

v_call: TRBV29-1
clone_size: -
d_call: TRBD1
j_call: TRBJ1-5
cdr3_aa: CSVVFGTANQPQHF
cdr3_nt: TGCAGCGTTGTATTCGGGACAGCTAATCAGCCCCAGCATTTT

v_call: TRBV12-3/TRBV12-4
clone_size: many
d_call: TRBD1
j_call: TRBJ1-1
cdr3_aa: CASSPRTGPNTEAFF
cdr3_nt: TGTGCCAGCAGTCCCAGGACAGGACCAAACACTGAAGCTTTCTTT

v_call: TRBV7-3
clone_size: few
d_call: -
j_call: TRBJ2-2
cdr3_aa: CASSPQLKGGYTGELFF
cdr3_nt: TGTGCCAGCAGCCCCCAACTCAAGGGGGGGTACACCGGGGAGCTGTTTTTT

v_call: TRBV10-2
clone_size: few
d_call: TRBD1
j_call: TRBJ1-5
cdr3_aa: CASSYGQGGQPQHF
cdr3_nt: TGCGCCAGCAGCTATGGACAGGGAGGACAGCCCCAGCATTTT

v_call: TRBV12-3/TRBV12-4
clone_size: many
d_call: -
j_call: TRBJ2-3
cdr3_aa: CASRASTDTQYF
cdr3_nt: TGTGCCAGCCGAGCTAGCACAGATACGCAGTATTTT

v_call: TRBV7-9
clone_size: many
d_call: TRBD1
j_call: TRBJ1-1
cdr3_aa: CASSQPPKTGDTEAFF
cdr3_nt: TGTGCCAGCAGCCAACCACCGAAGACAGGGGACACTGAAGCTTTCTTT

v_call: TRBV6-1
clone_size: many
d_call: -
j_call: TRBJ1-5
cdr3_aa: CATLREPGNQPQHF
cdr3_nt: TGTGCCACCTTACGAGAGCCTGGCAATCAGCCCCAGCATTTT

v_call: TRBV7-3
clone_size: many
d_call: -
j_call: TRBJ2-3
cdr3_aa: CASSRGDLGANTQYF
cdr3_nt: TGTGCCAGCTCCCGGGGGGACTTGGGGGCCAATACGCAGTATTTT

v_call: TRBV20-1
clone_size: many
d_call: -
j_call: TRBJ2-5
cdr3_aa: CSASDAQSETQYF
cdr3_nt: TGCAGTGCTAGTGATGCCCAATCGGAGACCCAGTACTTC

v_call: TRBV20-1
clone_size: many
d_call: TRBD2
j_call: TRBJ2-2
cdr3_aa: CSARERETGELFF
cdr3_nt: TGCAGTGCTAGGGAGCGGGAGACCGGGGAGCTGTTTTTT